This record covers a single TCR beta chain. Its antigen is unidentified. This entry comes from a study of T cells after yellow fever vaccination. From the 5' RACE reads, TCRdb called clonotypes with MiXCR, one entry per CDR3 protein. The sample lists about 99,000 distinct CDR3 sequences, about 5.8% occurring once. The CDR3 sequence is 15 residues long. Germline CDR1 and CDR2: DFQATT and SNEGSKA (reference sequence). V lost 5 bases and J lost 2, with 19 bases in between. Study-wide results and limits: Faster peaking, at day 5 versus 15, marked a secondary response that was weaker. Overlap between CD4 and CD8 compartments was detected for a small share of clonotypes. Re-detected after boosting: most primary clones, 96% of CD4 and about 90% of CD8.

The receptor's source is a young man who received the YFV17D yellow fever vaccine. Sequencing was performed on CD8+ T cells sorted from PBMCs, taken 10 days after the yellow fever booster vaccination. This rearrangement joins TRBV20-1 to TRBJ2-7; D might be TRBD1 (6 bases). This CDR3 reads CSARSRGTRTYEQYF. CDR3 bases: TGCAGTGCTCGCTCTAGGGGGACAAGAACCTACGAGCAGTACTTC.